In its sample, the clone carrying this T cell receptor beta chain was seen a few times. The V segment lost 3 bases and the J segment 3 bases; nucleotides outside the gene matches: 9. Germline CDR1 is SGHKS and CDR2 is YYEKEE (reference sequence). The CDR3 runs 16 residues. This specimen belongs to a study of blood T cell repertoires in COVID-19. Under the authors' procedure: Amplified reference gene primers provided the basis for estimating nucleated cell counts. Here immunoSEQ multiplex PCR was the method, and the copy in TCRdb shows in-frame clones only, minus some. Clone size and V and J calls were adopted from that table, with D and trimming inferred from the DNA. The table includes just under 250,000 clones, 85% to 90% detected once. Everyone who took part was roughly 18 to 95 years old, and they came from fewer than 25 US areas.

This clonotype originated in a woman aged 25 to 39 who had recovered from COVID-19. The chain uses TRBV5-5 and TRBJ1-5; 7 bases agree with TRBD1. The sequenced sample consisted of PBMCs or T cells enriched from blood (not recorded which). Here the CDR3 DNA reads TGTGCCAGCAGCTGGACAGGAGGTGATCTCAATCAGCCCCAGCATTTT. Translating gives CASSWTGGDLNQPQHF.